The source of this T cell receptor beta chain is a study of CD4 T cells in relation to SARS-CoV-2 and coronaviruses (dated by TCRdb to the early 2020s). Background for the entire study: In the ViraFEST assay, PBMCs were cultured with antigen for under 12 days, after which TCR beta CDR3s were sequenced to identify antigen-specific clonal expansions. HLA restriction was mapped for shared crossreactive spike epitopes using patient-derived lymphoblastoid cell lines. An HIV-1 Nef peptide pool or a no-peptide culture served as the negative reference condition. The Adaptive Biotechnologies TCR-sequencing kit was used to sequence samples from a few pre-COVID donors and the naive versus memory experiments, whereas other data were Illumina-based. At the level of individual TCR clonotypes, the study evaluated whether memory CD4+ T cells crossreact between the spike proteins of SARS-CoV-2 and those of common cold coronaviruses. Expansion assays from other donors in the study were sequenced with a different, Illumina-based TCR-beta assay. What the authors observed across the whole study: Crossreactivity analysis was centred on spike protein, so crossreactivity against other viral proteins was not assessed. Crossreactive clones showed significantly weaker SARS-CoV-2-driven expansion than monoreactive clones, consistent with antigenic imprinting. Pre-pandemic and post-infection samples were not both contributed by any donor, so tracing of the source of pre-existing responses was limited. The study was constrained by small numbers of patients and of tested TCRs. Memory CD4+ clonotypes crossrecognizing SARS-CoV-2 and at least one common cold coronavirus spike were found in about 61% of donors.

Libraries were built with the immunoSEQ multiplex PCR assay. Per the source publication's procedure: During preprocessing, nonproductive sequences were removed, along with CDR3s that did not begin with C, did not end with F or W, or were shorter than 7 amino acids. Antigen-specific clonotypes were called with the MANAFEST web app on the basis of expansion relative to the reference and to other culture wells. A clone was considered positive if the clone showed significant expansion compared with the reference culture in 2 of 3 replicate wells at an FDR below 0.05. Positive clones also required significant expansion versus all other tandem wells and an odds ratio above 5. CDR3 homology was quantified as pairwise Levenshtein distance, calculated with the stringdist R package after three terminal residues were trimmed from each end. In TCRdb, the immuneACCESS table is reduced to in-frame sequences with V and J assigned. These tables do not hold every clone; where another copy was compared, an unresolved V gene accounts for under half, and the others remain unexplained. V and J calls and clone size are copied from that table; D and trimming were computed from the DNA. The sample includes about 27,000 clones, with 73% observed a single time. 20% to 25% of the sample comes from the top ten.

CDR1 LGHDT and CDR2 YNNKEL were looked up in the germline V gene (reference sequence). The V end gives up 2 bases and the J end 4 bases, leaving 5 bases in the junction not matched to a gene. CDR3 length: 15 amino acids, cysteine to phenylalanine. The kept DNA is CDR3 alone, 45 bases in frame from the first base. CD4+ T cells from unexposed donors were collected before the COVID-19 pandemic (2011-2018). The EasySep CD4+ T cell isolation kit was used to isolate CD4+ T cells once the cultures had run for roughly 9 days. As cell numbers permitted, CD4+ T cells from unexposed donors were tested for reactivity to SARS-CoV-2 S and N and to four common cold coronavirus spike pools. Each well held roughly 2.1 million PBMCs cultured in IMDM containing approximately 5.4% human AB serum and around 10 IU/ml IL-2. Half of the culture medium was replaced with fresh IL-2-containing medium on days 3 and 7. Each peptide culture condition was generally run in triplicate replicate wells. The leukapheresis product used for the unexposed donors was purchased from a commercial source. Ficoll-Paque PLUS gradient centrifugation was used to isolate PBMCs from leukapheresis product or whole blood. The PBMCs went either fresh into the expansion assay or into cryopreservation at -140 degrees C. The QIAamp Micro DNA Kit was used to extract genomic DNA from the CD4+ T cells.

A note on this clone: What this receptor recognizes is not known. No base quality information exists; no much larger clone differs at one position.

The sequence derives from a human donor in good health. Specimen: CD4+ T cells from PBMCs, cultured in vitro. The sequence joins TRBV3-1 (or the pseudogene TRBV3-2) to TRBJ2-1, with TRBD2 matching 7 junction bases. The CDR3 has the sequence CASSQWAGEYNEQFF. The bases are TGTGCCAGCAGCCAATGGGCGGGAGAGTACAATGAGCAGTTCTTC.